A selection of T cell receptor beta chains follows, all from one sample in a study of naive CD8 T cells in extremely preterm neonates. Sequencing was performed with immunoSEQ multiplex PCR; in TCRdb, only in-frame clones are kept and a portion is missing. The sample includes more than 20,000 clones, more than 70% of them seen just once. What was sequenced was naive CD8+ T cells from cord blood. All receptors derive from a boy who was born preterm. The CDR3 runs from the conserved cysteine through the conserved F or W. A D gene is named only where the DNA matches it firmly. A row's size may be missing; if present it is once, few, many or a size class.

v_call: TRBV5-1
clone_size: .
d_call: TRBD2
j_call: TRBJ2-7
cdr3_aa: CASSWDYPNGYEQYF
cdr3_nt: TGCGCCAGCAGCTGGGACTACCCGAATGGATACGAGCAGTACTTC

v_call: TRBV7-6
clone_size: .
d_call: TRBD2
j_call: TRBJ2-3
cdr3_aa: CASRSGTSGGTDTQYF
cdr3_nt: TGTGCCAGCAGGTCCGGGACTAGCGGGGGCACAGATACGCAGTATTTT

v_call: TRBV19
clone_size: .
d_call: TRBD2
j_call: TRBJ2-7
cdr3_aa: CASSIAGAYEQYF
cdr3_nt: TGTGCCAGTAGTATCGCGGGGGCCTACGAGCAGTACTTC

v_call: TRBV9
clone_size: .
d_call: TRBD1
j_call: TRBJ2-1
cdr3_aa: CASSVEAGGEQFF
cdr3_nt: TGTGCCAGCAGCGTAGAGGCAGGGGGCGAGCAGTTCTTC

v_call: TRBV7-2
clone_size: .
d_call: TRBD2
j_call: TRBJ2-7
cdr3_aa: CASTPPKRGGYEQYF
cdr3_nt: TGTGCCAGCACCCCTCCGAAGCGGGGGGGCTACGAGCAGTACTTC

v_call: TRBV9
clone_size: .
d_call: TRBD1
j_call: TRBJ1-6
cdr3_aa: CASSVGTGGSPLHF
cdr3_nt: TGTGCCAGCAGCGTAGGGACAGGGGGTTCACCCCTCCACTTT

v_call: TRBV9
clone_size: .
d_call: TRBD2
j_call: TRBJ2-1
cdr3_aa: CASSVAGGSYNEQFF
cdr3_nt: TGTGCCAGCAGCGTAGCGGGGGGGTCCTACAATGAGCAGTTCTTC

v_call: TRBV7-7
clone_size: .
d_call: .
j_call: TRBJ2-5
cdr3_aa: CASSLHHQETQYF
cdr3_nt: TGTGCCAGCAGCTTACACCACCAAGAGACCCAGTACTTC

v_call: TRBV28
clone_size: .
d_call: TRBD1
j_call: TRBJ1-3
cdr3_aa: CASSLTGGGNTIYF
cdr3_nt: TGTGCCAGCAGTTTGACAGGGGGTGGAAACACCATATATTTT

v_call: TRBV11-2
clone_size: once
d_call: TRBD1
j_call: TRBJ2-1
cdr3_aa: CASSPTGGNEQFF
cdr3_nt: TGTGCCAGCAGCCCCACAGGGGGCAATGAGCAGTTCTTC

v_call: TRBV7-2
clone_size: .
d_call: .
j_call: TRBJ1-6
cdr3_aa: CASSLGGNSPLHF
cdr3_nt: TGTGCCAGCAGCTTAGGGGGCAATTCACCCCTCCACTTT

v_call: TRBV6-5
clone_size: .
d_call: .
j_call: TRBJ2-1
cdr3_aa: CASSRGSYNEQFF
cdr3_nt: TGTGCCAGCAGTCGGGGCTCCTACAATGAGCAGTTCTTC

v_call: TRBV5-1
clone_size: .
d_call: TRBD1
j_call: TRBJ1-1
cdr3_aa: CASSWGQGNTEAFF
cdr3_nt: TGCGCCAGCAGCTGGGGACAGGGAAACACTGAAGCTTTCTTT

v_call: TRBV19
clone_size: .
d_call: .
j_call: TRBJ1-5
cdr3_aa: CASSIRVGQPQHF
cdr3_nt: TGTGCCAGTAGTATTAGGGTGGGTCAGCCCCAGCATTTT

v_call: TRBV5-6
clone_size: .
d_call: .
j_call: TRBJ2-7
cdr3_aa: CASSLDTYEQYF
cdr3_nt: TGTGCCAGCAGCTTGGACACCTACGAGCAGTACTTC

v_call: TRBV19
clone_size: .
d_call: TRBD1
j_call: TRBJ1-1
cdr3_aa: CASSIQGDTEAFF
cdr3_nt: TGTGCCAGTAGTATACAGGGGGACACTGAAGCTTTCTTT

v_call: TRBV4-1
clone_size: .
d_call: .
j_call: TRBJ2-1
cdr3_aa: CASSQDRGEQFF
cdr3_nt: TGCGCCAGCAGCCAAGACAGGGGTGAGCAGTTCTTC

v_call: TRBV4-3
clone_size: .
d_call: .
j_call: TRBJ2-4
cdr3_aa: CASSQGTAKNIQYF
cdr3_nt: TGCGCCAGCAGCCAAGGGACAGCCAAAAACATTCAGTACTTC

v_call: TRBV6-6
clone_size: .
d_call: .
j_call: TRBJ1-4
cdr3_aa: CASSYSGVGEKLFF
cdr3_nt: TGTGCCAGCAGTTACTCCGGGGTGGGGGAAAAACTGTTTTTT

v_call: TRBV10-3
clone_size: .
d_call: .
j_call: TRBJ1-5
cdr3_aa: CAISEDNNQPQHF
cdr3_nt: TGTGCCATCAGTGAGGACAACAATCAGCCCCAGCATTTT